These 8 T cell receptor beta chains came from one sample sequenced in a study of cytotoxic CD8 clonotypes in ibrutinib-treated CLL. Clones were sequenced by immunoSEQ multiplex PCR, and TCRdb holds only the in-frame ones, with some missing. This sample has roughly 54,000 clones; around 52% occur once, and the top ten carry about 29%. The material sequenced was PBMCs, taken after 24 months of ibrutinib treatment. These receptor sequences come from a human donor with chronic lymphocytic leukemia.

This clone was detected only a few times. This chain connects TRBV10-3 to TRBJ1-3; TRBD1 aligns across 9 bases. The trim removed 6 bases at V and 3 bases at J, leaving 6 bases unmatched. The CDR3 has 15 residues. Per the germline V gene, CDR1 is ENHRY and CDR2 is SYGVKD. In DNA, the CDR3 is TGTGCCATCAGGGGGACAGGGTTGCTTGGAAACACCATATATTTT. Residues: CAIRGTGLLGNTIYF.

The CDR3 DNA sequence: TGTGCCAGCAGTTTCCGAGGACGCACCTACGAGCAGTACTTC. Amino acids: CASSFRGRTYEQYF. The rearrangement uses TRBV27 and TRBJ2-7; unclear D gene. Trimming removed 3 bases at V and 2 bases at J, with 11 bases between. In germline, CDR1 is MNHEY, CDR2 SMNVEV (reference sequence). This CDR3 region has 14 residues.

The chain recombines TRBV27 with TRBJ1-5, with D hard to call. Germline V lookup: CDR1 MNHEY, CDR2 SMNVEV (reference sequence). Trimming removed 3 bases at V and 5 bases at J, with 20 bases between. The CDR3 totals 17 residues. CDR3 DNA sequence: TGTGCCAGCAGTTTCCACCTTGGTTCCCGGGGAGATCAGCCCCAGCATTTT. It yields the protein CASSFHLGSRGDQPQHF.

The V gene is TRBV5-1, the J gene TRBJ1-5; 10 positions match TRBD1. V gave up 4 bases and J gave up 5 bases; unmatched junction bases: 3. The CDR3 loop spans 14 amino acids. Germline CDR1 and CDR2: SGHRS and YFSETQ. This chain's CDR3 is CASSVGQGDQPQHF. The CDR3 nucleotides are TGCGCCAGCAGCGTCGGACAGGGGGATCAGCCCCAGCATTTT.

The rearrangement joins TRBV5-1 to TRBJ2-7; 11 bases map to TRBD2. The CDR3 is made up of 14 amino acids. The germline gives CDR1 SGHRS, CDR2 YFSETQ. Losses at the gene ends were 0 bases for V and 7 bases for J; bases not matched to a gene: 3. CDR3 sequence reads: CASSLGLAGREQYF. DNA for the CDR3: TGCGCCAGCAGCTTGGGACTAGCGGGGAGAGAGCAGTACTTC.

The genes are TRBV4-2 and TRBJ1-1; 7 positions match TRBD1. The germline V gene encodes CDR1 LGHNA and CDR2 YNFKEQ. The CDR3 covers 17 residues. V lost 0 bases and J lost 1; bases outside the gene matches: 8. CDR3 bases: TGTGCCAGCAGCCAAGAAAGAGTACAGGGGAAGAACACTGAAGCTTTCTTT. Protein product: CASSQERVQGKNTEAFF.

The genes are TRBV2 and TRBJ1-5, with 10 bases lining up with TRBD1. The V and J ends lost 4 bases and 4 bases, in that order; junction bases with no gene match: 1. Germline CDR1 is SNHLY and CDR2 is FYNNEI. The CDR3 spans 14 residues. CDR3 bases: TGTGCCAGCAGTGGGACAGGGGGAAATCAGCCCCAGCATTTT. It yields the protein CASSGTGGNQPQHF.

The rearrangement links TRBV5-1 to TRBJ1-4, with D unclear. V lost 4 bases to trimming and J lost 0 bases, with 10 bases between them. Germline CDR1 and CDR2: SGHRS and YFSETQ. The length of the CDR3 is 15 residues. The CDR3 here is CASSLGITTNEKLFF. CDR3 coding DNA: TGCGCCAGCAGCCTTGGGATTACAACTAATGAAAAACTGTTTTTT.